The text below deals with one T cell receptor (beta chain). It has no known antigen specificity. The sample holds no much larger clone one base away, and base qualities are not on file. What the treatment or condition label conveys for this sample: allogeneic hematopoietic cell transplantation with graft depleted of TCRalphabeta T cells and CD19 B cells. The children who served as transplant recipients had been given grafts of TCRalphabeta/CD19-depleted allogeneic hematopoietic cells. The record originates from a study of T-cell reconstitution after alpha-beta-depleted transplantation in children (dated by TCRdb to 2016 to 2018). Study-level background: Using TCR repertoire profiling, the study followed T-cell immune reconstitution in a quantitative way in children after TCRalphabeta/CD19-depleted allogeneic hematopoietic cell transplantation.

The study at large found these results: In some patients, high TCRbeta diversity at day 60 was attributed to recipient T cells and intrathymic progenitors that had survived conditioning. Apparently early alphabetaT-cell count recovery about two months after transplant reportedly relied on only several hundred rapidly expanded clones derived from non-depleted graft cells. The frequencies of hyperexpanded clones fell over the following months, and after one year, T-cell counts and TCRbeta diversity were mostly attributed to newly produced T cells.

Libraries were made using PCR. TCRdb shows the sequencer as Illumina HiSeq 2500. To normalize quantification of the TCRbeta repertoire, the TCR libraries were built with molecular barcoding that relied on unique molecular identifiers. Clones were called with MiXCR by TCRdb after fastp trimmed the public reads at Q25, and only in-frame beta chains were retained. When rows share a CDR3 protein, they turn into one entry using the most common DNA and genes. The sample data list about 58,000 distinct CDR3 sequences, and 40% to 55% of these were observed just once. The ten largest clonotypes hold 95% to 98% of the sample. Compared with germline, V lacks 4 bases and J lacks 7 bases; bases without a gene match: 11. The CDR3 covers 17 residues, taking in both the cysteine and the phenylalanine. This entry keeps only the CDR3 DNA: 51 bases, framed from base 1.

The sequence links TRBV12-3 or TRBV12-4 to TRBJ2-1; 12 bases in the middle match TRBD2. This sequence was found in a male patient younger than 18 who had a stem cell transplant for acute lymphoblastic leukemia, so the T cells may come from the graft donor. The material sequenced was PBMCs, mostly from graft donor cells, taken 360 days after TCRalphabeta/CD19-depleted stem cell transplant. The CDR3 protein: CASSSLLLAGGPNEQFF. The DNA is as follows: TGTGCCAGCAGTTCCCTCCTACTAGCGGGAGGACCAAATGAGCAGTTCTTC.